This is a list of T cell receptor beta chains from one sample in a study of cytomegalovirus exposure and HLA in healthy donors. Measured with immunoSEQ multiplex PCR; TCRdb has only the in-frame clones, and not every one. Counted here are about 310,000 clones, approximately 91% occurring once; the ten biggest clones make up approximately 0.9%. Sequenced input: PBMCs. The receptors come from a man younger than 45 in good health and CMV-seronegative. Both conserved end residues are part of each CDR3. The order of the fields is J gene, clone size, D gene, V gene, CDR3 DNA, CDR3 protein. A D gene is named only where the DNA matches it firmly. Not all rows give a size; the values are once, few, many and, for expanded clones, a class.

j_call: TRBJ2-1; clone_size: .; d_call: TRBD2; v_call: TRBV27; cdr3_nt: TGTGCCAGCAGCGGCGGGGACTACCGGGTCGATGAGCAGTTCTTC; cdr3_aa: CASSGGDYRVDEQFF
j_call: TRBJ2-1; clone_size: few; d_call: TRBD2; v_call: TRBV7-2; cdr3_nt: TGTGCCAGCAGCCCAAGGGTAGCGGGGGGGAATGAGCAGTTCTTC; cdr3_aa: CASSPRVAGGNEQFF
j_call: TRBJ2-7; clone_size: .; d_call: .; v_call: TRBV6-6; cdr3_nt: TGTGCCAGCAGTTACTCGATCACAGACTCCTACGAGCAGTACTTC; cdr3_aa: CASSYSITDSYEQYF
j_call: TRBJ2-7; clone_size: .; d_call: TRBD2; v_call: TRBV11-2; cdr3_nt: TGTGCCAGCAGTCCCGGACTAGCATACGAGCAGTACTTC; cdr3_aa: CASSPGLAYEQYF
j_call: TRBJ2-7; clone_size: .; d_call: TRBD1; v_call: TRBV6-1; cdr3_nt: TGTGCCGGACAGGGGGCTACCTACGAGCAGTACTTC; cdr3_aa: CAGQGATYEQYF
j_call: TRBJ2-7; clone_size: .; d_call: TRBD1; v_call: TRBV29-1; cdr3_nt: TGCAGCGCAGGGGGCTCCTACGAGCAGTACTTC; cdr3_aa: CSAGGSYEQYF
j_call: TRBJ1-1; clone_size: .; d_call: .; v_call: TRBV30; cdr3_nt: TGTGCCTGGAGTGAACAGCTGAACACTGAAGCTTTCTTT; cdr3_aa: CAWSEQLNTEAFF
j_call: TRBJ2-7; clone_size: .; d_call: TRBD1; v_call: TRBV5-1; cdr3_nt: TGCGCCAGCAGCGCAAGACAGGGTTCCTACGAGCAGTACTTC; cdr3_aa: CASSARQGSYEQYF
j_call: TRBJ2-1; clone_size: .; d_call: TRBD1; v_call: TRBV15; cdr3_nt: TGTGCCACCAGAGACAGGGCCGAACAGTTCTTC; cdr3_aa: CATRDRAEQFF
j_call: TRBJ2-7; clone_size: .; d_call: TRBD2; v_call: TRBV7-2; cdr3_nt: TGTGCCAGCAGCCAGACTAGCGGGGGTACCTACGAGCAGTACTTC; cdr3_aa: CASSQTSGGTYEQYF
j_call: TRBJ1-4; clone_size: once; d_call: .; v_call: TRBV4-3; cdr3_nt: TGCGCCAGCAGCCCGAACAGGGTGGGGAATGAAAAACTGTTTTTT; cdr3_aa: CASSPNRVGNEKLFF
j_call: TRBJ1-2; clone_size: .; d_call: .; v_call: TRBV25-1; cdr3_nt: TGTGCCAGCCACCGTTCAGGAACAACTAACTATGGCTACACCTTC; cdr3_aa: CASHRSGTTNYGYTF
j_call: TRBJ1-1; clone_size: .; d_call: TRBD1; v_call: TRBV19; cdr3_nt: TGTGCCAGTAGTATAGATCAGGGGGCGAGCACTGAAGCTTTCTTT; cdr3_aa: CASSIDQGASTEAFF
j_call: TRBJ1-2; clone_size: .; d_call: TRBD1; v_call: TRBV5-6; cdr3_nt: TGTGCCAGCAGCAACCAGGACAGGGAATATTATGGCTACACCTTC; cdr3_aa: CASSNQDREYYGYTF
j_call: TRBJ2-7; clone_size: .; d_call: TRBD1; v_call: TRBV11-2; cdr3_nt: TGTGCCAGCAGCTTAGGACAGGGGGTAGTCAACGAGCAGTACTTC; cdr3_aa: CASSLGQGVVNEQYF
j_call: TRBJ1-1; clone_size: .; d_call: .; v_call: TRBV6-5; cdr3_nt: TGTGCCAGCACCCCGAGGGAGATGAACACTGAAGCTTTCTTT; cdr3_aa: CASTPREMNTEAFF
j_call: TRBJ1-4; clone_size: .; d_call: .; v_call: TRBV9; cdr3_nt: TGTGCCAGCAGCAGGGAGGTAACTAATGAAAAACTGTTTTTT; cdr3_aa: CASSREVTNEKLFF
j_call: TRBJ2-3; clone_size: .; d_call: TRBD1; v_call: TRBV4-1; cdr3_nt: TGCGCCAGCAGCCAAGACAGGGGGCGCCGGGCAGATACGCAGTATTTT; cdr3_aa: CASSQDRGRRADTQYF
j_call: TRBJ1-6; clone_size: .; d_call: TRBD1; v_call: TRBV2; cdr3_nt: TGTGCCAGCAGTGTCCGGGACAGGGTAGCCTATAATTCACCCCTCCACTTT; cdr3_aa: CASSVRDRVAYNSPLHF
j_call: TRBJ2-7; clone_size: .; d_call: TRBD1; v_call: TRBV5-4; cdr3_nt: TGTGCCAGCAGCCCCTCTTTGGACAGGGGCCACGAGCAGTACTTC; cdr3_aa: CASSPSLDRGHEQYF
j_call: TRBJ1-2; clone_size: .; d_call: TRBD1; v_call: TRBV6-1; cdr3_nt: TGTGCCAGCAGCCCTGGACAGGCCTATGGCTACACCTTC; cdr3_aa: CASSPGQAYGYTF
j_call: TRBJ2-2; clone_size: once; d_call: TRBD1; v_call: TRBV5-1; cdr3_nt: TGCGCCAGCTCTTTCATAGGGACAGAGAACACCGGGGAGCTGTTTTTT; cdr3_aa: CASSFIGTENTGELFF
j_call: TRBJ1-4; clone_size: .; d_call: TRBD1; v_call: TRBV5-4; cdr3_nt: TGTGCCAGCAGCTTCGGACAGGGAAGTAGAAAACTGTTTTTT; cdr3_aa: CASSFGQGSRKLFF
j_call: TRBJ2-7; clone_size: once; d_call: .; v_call: TRBV29-1; cdr3_nt: TGCAGCGTTGCAGTTACAGGGAAAGGGGAGCAGTACTTC; cdr3_aa: CSVAVTGKGEQYF
j_call: TRBJ2-1; clone_size: .; d_call: TRBD2; v_call: TRBV4-1; cdr3_nt: TGCGCCAGCAGCCAAACTAGCGGGGGGGCAAGCAATGAGCAGTTCTTC; cdr3_aa: CASSQTSGGASNEQFF
j_call: TRBJ1-5; clone_size: .; d_call: .; v_call: TRBV2; cdr3_nt: TGTGCCAGCAGGGGAGACCCCATGGGGAGCAATCAGCCCCAGCATTTT; cdr3_aa: CASRGDPMGSNQPQHF
j_call: TRBJ2-1; clone_size: .; d_call: .; v_call: TRBV7-8; cdr3_nt: TGTGCCAGCAGCTTAACAGGCCTGGATCTTTTTTACAATGAGCAGTTCTTC; cdr3_aa: CASSLTGLDLFYNEQFF
j_call: TRBJ1-1; clone_size: .; d_call: TRBD1; v_call: TRBV5-6; cdr3_nt: TGTGCCAGCAGCTTGGACAGGGGGAATCTGAACACTGAAGCTTTCTTT; cdr3_aa: CASSLDRGNLNTEAFF
j_call: TRBJ1-6; clone_size: .; d_call: TRBD1; v_call: TRBV7-2; cdr3_nt: TGTGCCAGCAGCTGGGGGACAGGAAACTATAATTCACCCCTCCACTTT; cdr3_aa: CASSWGTGNYNSPLHF
j_call: TRBJ1-5; clone_size: .; d_call: TRBD1; v_call: TRBV7-8; cdr3_nt: TGTGCCAGCAGCTTAGGACGCGGACAGGGAGGCCAGCCCCAGCATTTT; cdr3_aa: CASSLGRGQGGQPQHF
j_call: TRBJ1-4; clone_size: few; d_call: .; v_call: TRBV4-1; cdr3_nt: TGCGCCAGCAGCCTACCGACAGGCACCTCAGGGCGGAATGAAAAACTGTTTTTT; cdr3_aa: CASSLPTGTSGRNEKLFF
j_call: TRBJ2-5; clone_size: .; d_call: TRBD2; v_call: TRBV13; cdr3_nt: TGTGCCAGCAGCTTATCCTTAATGGTTCCGGGACTAGCAGGAGAGACCCAGTACTTC; cdr3_aa: CASSLSLMVPGLAGETQYF
j_call: TRBJ1-2; clone_size: .; d_call: .; v_call: TRBV19; cdr3_nt: TGTGCCAGTACTCCCGGGGGGGCCCCCTCTAACTATGGCTACACCTTC; cdr3_aa: CASTPGGAPSNYGYTF
j_call: TRBJ1-1; clone_size: .; d_call: .; v_call: TRBV5-1; cdr3_nt: TGCGCCAGCAGCGACACGCCGAACACTGAAGCTTTCTTT; cdr3_aa: CASSDTPNTEAFF
j_call: TRBJ2-3; clone_size: .; d_call: TRBD2; v_call: TRBV5-1; cdr3_nt: TGCGCCAGCAGCTTTCAAATACTAGCGGGGACAAGCACAGATACGCAGTATTTT; cdr3_aa: CASSFQILAGTSTDTQYF
j_call: TRBJ2-1; clone_size: .; d_call: .; v_call: TRBV5-6; cdr3_nt: TGTGCCAGCAGCCCACGGGGAACCGTCTCCTACAATGAGCAGTTCTTC; cdr3_aa: CASSPRGTVSYNEQFF
j_call: TRBJ1-6; clone_size: .; d_call: TRBD1; v_call: TRBV5-1; cdr3_nt: TGCGCCAGCAGCTTGGACCCGACAGGGGGCCATTCACCCCTCCACTTT; cdr3_aa: CASSLDPTGGHSPLHF
j_call: TRBJ2-2; clone_size: .; d_call: TRBD1; v_call: TRBV10-3; cdr3_nt: TGTGCCATCAGTGAGTCTGGACAGGTGTTTGCCGGGGAGCTGTTTTTT; cdr3_aa: CAISESGQVFAGELFF
j_call: TRBJ2-3; clone_size: .; d_call: TRBD2; v_call: TRBV12-5; cdr3_nt: TGTGCTAGTGGTTTATCTGGTCGGGAGGGGCAATTT; cdr3_aa: CASGLSGREGQF
j_call: TRBJ1-2; clone_size: few; d_call: .; v_call: TRBV6-1; cdr3_nt: TGTGCCAGCGACACGGCCGGCAGACCAGATGGCTACACCTTC; cdr3_aa: CASDTAGRPDGYTF
j_call: TRBJ2-7; clone_size: .; d_call: TRBD1; v_call: TRBV5-1; cdr3_nt: TGCGCCAGCAGCAAACGGGACAGGGTGCCCTACGAGCAGTACTTC; cdr3_aa: CASSKRDRVPYEQYF
j_call: TRBJ2-1; clone_size: .; d_call: TRBD1; v_call: TRBV11-1; cdr3_nt: TGTGCCAGCAGCATTTGGACAGGGCCTGATAATGAGCAGTTCTTC; cdr3_aa: CASSIWTGPDNEQFF